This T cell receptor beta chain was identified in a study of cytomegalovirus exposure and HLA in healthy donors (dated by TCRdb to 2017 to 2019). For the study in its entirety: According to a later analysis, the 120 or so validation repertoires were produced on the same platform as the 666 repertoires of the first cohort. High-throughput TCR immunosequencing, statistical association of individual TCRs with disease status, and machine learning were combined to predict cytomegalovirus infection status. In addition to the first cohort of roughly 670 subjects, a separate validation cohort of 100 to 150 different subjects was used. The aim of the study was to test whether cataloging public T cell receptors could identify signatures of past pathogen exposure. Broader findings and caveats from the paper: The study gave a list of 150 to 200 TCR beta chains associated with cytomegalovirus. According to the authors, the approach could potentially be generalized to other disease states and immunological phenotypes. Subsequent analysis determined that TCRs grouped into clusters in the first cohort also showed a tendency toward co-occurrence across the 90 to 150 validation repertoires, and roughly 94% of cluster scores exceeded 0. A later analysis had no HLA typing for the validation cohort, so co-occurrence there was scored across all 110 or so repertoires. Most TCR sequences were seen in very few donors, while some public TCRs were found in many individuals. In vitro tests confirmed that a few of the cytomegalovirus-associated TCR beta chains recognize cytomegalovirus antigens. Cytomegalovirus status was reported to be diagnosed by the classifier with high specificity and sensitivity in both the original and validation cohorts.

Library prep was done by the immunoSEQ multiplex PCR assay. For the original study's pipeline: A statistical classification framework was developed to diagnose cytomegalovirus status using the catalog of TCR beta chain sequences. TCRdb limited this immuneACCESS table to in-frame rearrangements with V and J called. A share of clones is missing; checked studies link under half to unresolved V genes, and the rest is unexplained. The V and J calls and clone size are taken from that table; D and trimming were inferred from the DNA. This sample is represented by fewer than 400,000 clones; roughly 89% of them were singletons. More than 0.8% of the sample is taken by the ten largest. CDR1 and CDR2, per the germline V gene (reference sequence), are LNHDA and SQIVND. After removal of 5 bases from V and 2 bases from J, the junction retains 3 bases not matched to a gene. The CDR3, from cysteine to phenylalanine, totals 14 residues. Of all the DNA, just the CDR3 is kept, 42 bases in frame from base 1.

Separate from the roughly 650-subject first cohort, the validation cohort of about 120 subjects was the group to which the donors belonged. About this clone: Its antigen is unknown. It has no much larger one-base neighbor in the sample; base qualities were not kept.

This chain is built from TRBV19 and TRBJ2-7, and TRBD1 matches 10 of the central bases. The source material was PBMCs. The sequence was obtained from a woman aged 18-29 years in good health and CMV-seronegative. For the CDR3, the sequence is CASSGTGDAYEQYF. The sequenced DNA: TGTGCCAGTAGTGGGACAGGGGACGCCTACGAGCAGTACTTC.